The TCR beta chain described here comes from a study of blood T cells in healthy people across ages. In this sample, this clonotype turned up a few times. The antigen is not known. Study-wide results and limits: Lack of knowledge of donor CMV status possibly confounded expanded clonotype changes. Donors of long life had a larger count of naive CD4+ cells and greater diversity than aged donors.

Each donor gave roughly 9.2 milliliters of peripheral blood. V lost 3 bases and J lost 6, with 13 bases in between. The CDR3 is made up of 14 amino acids. Germline V gene data show CDR1 as SGHRS and CDR2 as YFSETQ. Together with a sample-barcoded 5' primer, a J-beta primer mix was included in a second PCR lasting 7 to 11 cycles. Sequencing yielded, for each sample, at least 3 million paired-end reads carrying CDR3. One entry per CDR3 protein results from TCRdb running MiXCR on the 5' RACE reads. The sample lists about 780,000 distinct CDR3 sequences, 35% to 50% occurring once. V gene TRBV5-1 combines with J gene TRBJ2-1, with TRBD2 as a possible D gene (5 bases). This receptor was identified in a man older than 75 in good health. Material: blood. The CDR3 here is CASSSTYGSNEQFF. The DNA of the CDR3 is TGCGCCAGCAGCTCCACATATGGGAGCAATGAGCAGTTCTTC. Full variable domain (outside the CDR3, taken from reference TRBV5-1 and TRBJ2-1): KAGVTQTPRYLIKTRGQQVTLSCSPISGHRSVSWYQQTPGQGLQFLFEYFSETQRNKGNFPGRFSGRQFSNSRSEMNVSTLELGDSALYLCASSSTYGSNEQFFGPGTRLTVL.